Sequencing of this T cell receptor (beta chain) was carried out in a study of T cells in Graves' hyperthyroidism and ophthalmopathy. Across the study: Peripheral blood was secured at the point of initial diagnosis, before any treatment.

Exclusion criteria comprised uncontrolled infection, other autoimmune disease, pregnancy or lactation. Amplification targeted TCR beta CDR3 regions from RNA transcripts. A first-round RT-PCR of the TCR CDR3 used the HTBI primer set. One entry per CDR3 protein results from TCRdb running MiXCR on the multiplex PCR reads. This sample yields some 380,000 distinct CDR3 sequences, of which roughly 14% are seen a single time; about a fifth belongs to the top ten. J lost 2 bases, V lost 3 bases, and 6 bases had no gene match. Germline V gene sequence: CDR1 MNHEY, CDR2 SVGEGT. The CDR3 extends over 16 amino acids.

The sample was blood. This chain links TRBV6-2 or TRBV6-3 with TRBJ2-7; TRBD2 aligns across 11 bases. The receptor's source is a man between 25 and 39 years old with Graves' hyperthyroidism that later progressed to Graves' ophthalmopathy. The chain's CDR3 is CASSYGLAGGAYEQYF. The DNA for the CDR3 is TGTGCCAGCAGTTATGGACTAGCGGGTGGGGCCTACGAGCAGTACTTC.